This section outlines one TCR beta chain sequence together with its context. This sample is part of a study of technical replicates of blood from a handful of donors. The CDR3 is made up of 17 amino acids. Germline V gene lookup returns CDR1 SGHNT and CDR2 YENEEA. V gave up 1 base and J gave up 0 bases, with 16 bases separating them. TCRdb's copy holds only in-frame clones and misses some; the assay was immunoSEQ multiplex PCR. Here the sample spans more than 65,000 clones, about 95% being singletons. This chain links TRBV11-3 with TRBJ2-7; D is possibly TRBD1 (6 bases). Sequenced sample: T cells isolated from PBMCs. The clonotype was recovered from a human donor in good health. The DNA for the CDR3 is TGTGCCAGCAGCTTAGGGGCCGGGACACGAACCTCCTACGAGCAGTACTTC. It translates to CASSLGAGTRTSYEQYF. Full variable domain (rest looked up from reference TRBV11-3 and TRBJ2-7): EAGVVQSPRYKIIEKKQPVAFWCNPISGHNTLYWYLQNLGQGPELLIRYENEEAVDDSQLPKDRFSAERLKGVDSTLKIQPAELGDSAVYLCASSLGAGTRTSYEQYFGPGTRLTVT.